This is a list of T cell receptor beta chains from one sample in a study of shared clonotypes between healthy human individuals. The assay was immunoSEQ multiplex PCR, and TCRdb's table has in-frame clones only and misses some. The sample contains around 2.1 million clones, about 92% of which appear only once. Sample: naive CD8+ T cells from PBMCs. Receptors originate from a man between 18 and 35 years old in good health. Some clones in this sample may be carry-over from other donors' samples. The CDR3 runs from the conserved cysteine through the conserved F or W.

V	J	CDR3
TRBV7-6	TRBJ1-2	CASSLQIGWNYGYTF
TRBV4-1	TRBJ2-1	CASTGTGANEQFF
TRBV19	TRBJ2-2	CASSPRISQSNTGELFF
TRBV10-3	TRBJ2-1	CAISETSGRYEQFF
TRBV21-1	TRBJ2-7	CASSTCPRGEQYF
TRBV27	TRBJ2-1	CASSLLAGGYNEQFF
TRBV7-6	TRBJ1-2	CASSFPRVGEANYGYTF
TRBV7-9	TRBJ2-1	CATPGVGNEQFF
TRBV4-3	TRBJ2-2	CASSQLAVGGTGELFF
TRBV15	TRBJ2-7	CATSRGQGQYEQYF
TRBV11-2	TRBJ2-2	CASSFGTGELFF
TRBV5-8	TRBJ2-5	CASSRGLSTFQETQYF
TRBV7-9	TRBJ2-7	CASSLSTTGLAGDYEQYF
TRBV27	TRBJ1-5	CASSPFGGRAQHF
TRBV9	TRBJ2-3	CASSPSVQHTDTQYF
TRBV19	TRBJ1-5	CASDWAGGNQPQHF
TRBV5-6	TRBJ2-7	CASSLGPDSSYEQYF